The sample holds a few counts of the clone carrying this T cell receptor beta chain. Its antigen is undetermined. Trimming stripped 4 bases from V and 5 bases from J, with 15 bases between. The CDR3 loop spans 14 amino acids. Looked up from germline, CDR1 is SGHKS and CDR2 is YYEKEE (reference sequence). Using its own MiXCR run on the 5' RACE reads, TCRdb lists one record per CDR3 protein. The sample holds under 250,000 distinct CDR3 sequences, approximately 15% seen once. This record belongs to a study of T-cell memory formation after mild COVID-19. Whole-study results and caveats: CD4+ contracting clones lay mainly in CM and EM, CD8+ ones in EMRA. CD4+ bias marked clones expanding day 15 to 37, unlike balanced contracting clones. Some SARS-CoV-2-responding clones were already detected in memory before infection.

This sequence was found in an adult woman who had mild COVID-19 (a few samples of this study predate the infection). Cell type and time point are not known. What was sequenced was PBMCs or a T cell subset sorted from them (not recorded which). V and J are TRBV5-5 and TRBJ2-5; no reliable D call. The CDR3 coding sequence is TGTGCCAGCAGCCCCCACATACCTCCCGAGACCCAGTACTTC. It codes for CASSPHIPPETQYF.